This T cell receptor beta chain was identified during a study of blood T cell repertoires in COVID-19. This CDR3 has 14 amino acids. Looked up from germline, CDR1 is SNHLY and CDR2 is FYNNEI. V gave up 5 bases and J gave up 0 bases, with 8 bases separating them. Study processing details: Using reference gene primer amplification, nucleated cell counts were estimated. Some clones are missing from TCRdb's copy, which holds only in-frame ones; the method was immunoSEQ multiplex PCR. The D gene and trimming were derived from the DNA, and the V and J assignments and clone size from that table. This table holds 250,000 or so clones, nearly 90% found once. Across under 25 US areas, participants ranged in age from about 18 to 100 years. What the recovered Cohort 3 donors had was two negative PCRs, clearance, or symptom resolution.

V gene TRBV2 combines with J gene TRBJ1-3; D remains unclear. The sample comprised PBMCs or T cells enriched from blood (not recorded which). The TCR comes from a man between 25 and 39 years old who had recovered from COVID-19. DNA for the CDR3: TGTGCCAGCAGTTTTACAGCCTCTGGAAACACCATATATTTT. Its protein is CASSFTASGNTIYF.